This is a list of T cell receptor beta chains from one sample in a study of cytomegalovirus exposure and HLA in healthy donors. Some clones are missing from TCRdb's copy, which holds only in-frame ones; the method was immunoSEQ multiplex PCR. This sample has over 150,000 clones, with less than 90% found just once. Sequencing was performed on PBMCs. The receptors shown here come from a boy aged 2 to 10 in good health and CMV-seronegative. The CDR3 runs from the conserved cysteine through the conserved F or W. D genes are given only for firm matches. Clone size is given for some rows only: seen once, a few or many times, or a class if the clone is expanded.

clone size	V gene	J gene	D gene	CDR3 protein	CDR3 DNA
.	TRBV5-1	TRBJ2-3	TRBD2	CASSPGLADTDTQYF	TGCGCCAGCAGCCCGGGACTAGCGGACACAGATACGCAGTATTTT
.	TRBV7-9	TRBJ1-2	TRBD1	CASSPQTGIYGYTF	TGTGCCAGCAGCCCGCAGACAGGGATCTATGGCTACACCTTC
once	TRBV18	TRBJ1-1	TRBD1	CASSPRTGATEAFF	TGTGCCAGCTCACCACGAACAGGGGCGACTGAAGCTTTCTTT
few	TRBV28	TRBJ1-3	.	CASILSSGNTIYF	TGTGCCAGCATCCTAAGCTCTGGAAACACCATATATTTT
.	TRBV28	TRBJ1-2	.	CASRVRSNYGYTF	TGTGCCAGCCGAGTCCGATCTAACTATGGCTACACCTTC
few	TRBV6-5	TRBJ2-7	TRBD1	CASTGTGTGEQYF	TGTGCCAGCACCGGGACAGGGACGGGCGAGCAGTACTTC
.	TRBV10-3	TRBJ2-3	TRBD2	CAISDGTSGRTDTQYF	TGTGCCATCAGTGACGGGACTAGCGGGAGAACAGATACGCAGTATTTT
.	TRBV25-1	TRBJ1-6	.	CASSALVNSPLHF	TGTGCCAGCAGTGCCCTCGTTAATTCACCCCTCCACTTT
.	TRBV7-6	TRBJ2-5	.	CASSLASQEETQYF	TGTGCCAGCAGCTTAGCCAGTCAAGAAGAGACCCAGTACTTC
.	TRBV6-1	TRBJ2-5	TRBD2	CASSGLGGQETQYF	TGTGCCAGCAGTGGCTTGGGGGGGCAAGAGACCCAGTACTTC
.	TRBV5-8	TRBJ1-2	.	CASSFGEGIYGYTF	TGTGCCAGCAGCTTTGGGGAGGGCATCTATGGCTACACCTTC
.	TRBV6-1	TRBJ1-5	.	CASSEEQGPQPQHF	TGTGCCAGCAGTGAAGAACAGGGCCCTCAGCCCCAGCATTTT
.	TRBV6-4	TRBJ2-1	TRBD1	CASSARTGFSNEQFF	TGTGCCAGCAGTGCTAGGACAGGGTTTAGCAATGAGCAGTTCTTC
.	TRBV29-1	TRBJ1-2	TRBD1	CSVTGGDRGPSDYGYTF	TGCAGCGTTACGGGGGGGGACAGGGGGCCCAGTGACTATGGCTACACCTTC
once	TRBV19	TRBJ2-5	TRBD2	CASSIDSSPTSGRKTQYF	TGTGCCAGTAGTATAGATAGCAGCCCGACTAGCGGGAGAAAGACCCAGTACTTC
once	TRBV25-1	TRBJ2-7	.	CASSESLQGFYEQYF	TGTGCCAGCAGTGAATCTTTACAGGGTTTCTACGAGCAGTACTTC
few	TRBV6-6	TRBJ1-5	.	CASSYWQFDQPQHF	TGTGCCAGCAGTTATTGGCAGTTTGATCAGCCCCAGCATTTT
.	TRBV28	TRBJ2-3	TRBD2	CASSSGWRASGRVDTQYF	TGTGCCAGCAGTTCAGGTTGGAGGGCTAGCGGGAGGGTAGATACGCAGTATTTT
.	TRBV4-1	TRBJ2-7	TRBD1	CASSFRDRGRYEQYF	TGCGCCAGCAGCTTTAGGGACAGGGGCAGATACGAGCAGTACTTC
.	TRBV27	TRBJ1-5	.	CASSLSRGRNQPQHF	TGTGCCAGCAGTTTAAGCAGGGGTCGCAATCAGCCCCAGCATTTT
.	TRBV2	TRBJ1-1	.	CASSALRQTMNTEAFF	TGTGCCAGCAGTGCCCTAAGACAGACCATGAACACTGAAGCTTTCTTT
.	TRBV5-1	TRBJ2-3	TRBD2	CASSPPSSGRPYSTDTQYF	TGCGCCAGCAGCCCCCCCTCTAGCGGGAGGCCGTACAGCACAGATACGCAGTATTTT
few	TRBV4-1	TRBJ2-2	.	CASSLRGATGELFF	TGCGCCAGCAGCCTACGTGGGGCTACCGGGGAGCTGTTTTTT
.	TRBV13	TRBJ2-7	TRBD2	CASSLGGLAPSYEQYF	TGTGCCAGCAGCTTAGGGGGACTAGCGCCGTCCTACGAGCAGTACTTC
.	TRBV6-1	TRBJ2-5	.	CASSPVGGKETQYF	TGTGCCAGCAGCCCCGTTGGGGGGAAAGAGACCCAGTACTTC
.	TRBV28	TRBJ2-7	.	CASSPRGETYEQYF	TGTGCCAGCAGCCCCCGGGGAGAAACTTACGAGCAGTACTTC
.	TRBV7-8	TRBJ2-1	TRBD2	CASSATSPSSYNEQFF	TGTGCCAGCAGCGCGACTAGCCCCAGCTCCTACAATGAGCAGTTCTTC
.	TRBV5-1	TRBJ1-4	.	CASSLSEQGFNEKLFF	TGCGCCAGCAGCTTGTCCGAGCAGGGATTTAATGAAAAACTGTTTTTT
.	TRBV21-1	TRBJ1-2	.	CASSKLDSTF	TGTGCCAGCAGCAAACTGGACTCGACCTTC
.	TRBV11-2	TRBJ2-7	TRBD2	CASSPYPTSGRISEQYF	TGTGCCAGCAGCCCGTACCCCACTAGCGGAAGAATCTCCGAGCAGTACTTC
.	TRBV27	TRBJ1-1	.	CASSLRARTEAFF	TGTGCCAGCAGTTTACGCGCACGGACTGAAGCTTTCTTT
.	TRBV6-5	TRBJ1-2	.	CAHRAARGGYTF	TGTGCCCATCGGGCAGCAAGGGGTGGCTACACCTTC
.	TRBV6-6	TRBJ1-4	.	CASSYASREYGEKLFF	TGTGCCAGCAGTTACGCCTCTAGAGAGTATGGGGAAAAACTGTTTTTT
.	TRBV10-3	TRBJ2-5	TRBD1	CAIGTGGETQYF	TGTGCCATCGGGACAGGGGGAGAGACCCAGTACTTC